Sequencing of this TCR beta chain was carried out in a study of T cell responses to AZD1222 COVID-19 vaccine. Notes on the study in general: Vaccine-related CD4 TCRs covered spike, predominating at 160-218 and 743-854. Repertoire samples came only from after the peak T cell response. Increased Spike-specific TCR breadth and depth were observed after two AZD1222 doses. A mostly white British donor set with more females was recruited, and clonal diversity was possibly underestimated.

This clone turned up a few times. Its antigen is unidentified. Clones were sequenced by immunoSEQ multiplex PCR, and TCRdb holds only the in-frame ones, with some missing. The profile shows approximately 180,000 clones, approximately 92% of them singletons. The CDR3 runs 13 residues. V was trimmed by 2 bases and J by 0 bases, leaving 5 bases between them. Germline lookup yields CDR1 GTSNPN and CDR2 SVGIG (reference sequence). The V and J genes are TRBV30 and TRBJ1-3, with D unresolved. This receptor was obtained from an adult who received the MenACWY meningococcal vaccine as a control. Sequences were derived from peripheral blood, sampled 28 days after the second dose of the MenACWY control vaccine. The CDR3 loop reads CAWSRGSGNTIYF. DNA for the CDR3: TGTGCCTGGAGTCGGGGCTCTGGAAACACCATATATTTT.